Described below is a single TCR beta chain sequence and its context. The data derive from a study of T cells in Graves' hyperthyroidism and ophthalmopathy. In the study overall: Specimen type is peripheral blood, collected at initial diagnosis prior to any treatment.

Using RNA transcripts as the source, TCR beta CDR3 regions were amplified. The HTBI primer set was used in a first-round RT-PCR of the TCR CDR3. TCRdb re-called the multiplex PCR reads through MiXCR, storing one row per CDR3 protein. This table has fewer than 400,000 distinct CDR3 sequences, 11% to 15% appearing once. The receptor's source is a man aged 50 or older with Graves' ophthalmopathy. Sequenced: blood.

The DNA for the CDR3 is TGTGCCAGCTCACCGATCGGGACTAGCGGAGAAGAGACCCAGTACTTC. Its protein product is CASSPIGTSGEETQYF. The V and J genes are TRBV18 and TRBJ2-5; 11 positions agree with TRBD2. Germline assignment: CDR1 KGHSH and CDR2 LQKENI. This CDR3 contains 16 residues. The J segment lost 3 bases and the V segment lost 3 bases, leaving 6 bases of the junction unmatched.